The source of this T cell receptor beta chain is a study of blood T cell repertoires in COVID-19. Study-level information: The United States, Italy and Spain supplied acute and convalescent COVID-19 samples. Sources were T cells, B-cell-depleted T cells, or PBMCs; the material itself was cDNA or gDNA.

Some clones are missing from TCRdb's copy, which holds only in-frame ones; the method was immunoSEQ multiplex PCR. The sample consists of about 210,000 clones, about three quarters of them appearing once. This CDR3 region has 14 residues. Trimming removed 0 bases from V and 2 bases from J, with 6 bases in between. CDR1 is KGHDR, CDR2 SFDVKD, per germline. The TCR sequence derives from a woman between 70 and 85 years old with acute or convalescent COVID-19. This rearrangement joins TRBV24-1 to TRBJ1-2, with D hard to call. Sequencing input: peripheral blood. In DNA form, the CDR3 reads TGTGCCACCAGTGATTTGGAACAAAACTATGGCTACACCTTC. Translating gives CATSDLEQNYGYTF.